One and the same sample provided the 24 T cell receptor beta chains below, sequenced in a study of cytomegalovirus exposure and HLA in healthy donors. This table comes from immunoSEQ multiplex PCR, and its TCRdb copy is limited to in-frame clones, with some not included. The table has 150,000 to 200,000 clones, over 65% seen once. The sample comprised PBMCs. Receptors originate from a man aged 18 to 29 in good health and CMV-seropositive.

V gene TRBV19 combines with J gene TRBJ2-7; D unresolved. The ends were cut back, 3 bases at V and 2 bases at J, with 8 bases in the middle. The germline V gene has CDR1 LNHDA and CDR2 SQIVND (reference sequence). The CDR3 extends over 13 amino acids. The CDR3 region is CASSIFGAYEQYF. CDR3 DNA: TGTGCCAGTAGTATTTTTGGAGCCTACGAGCAGTACTTC.

The chain links TRBV5-1 to TRBJ1-2; 8 positions match TRBD1. V dropped 3 bases and J dropped 2; count of bases not matched to a gene: 3. The CDR3 covers 14 residues. Germline CDR1 SGHRS, CDR2 YFSETQ. CDR3 sequence reads: CASSSDRANYGYTF. DNA for the CDR3: TGCGCCAGCAGCTCGGACAGGGCCAACTATGGCTACACCTTC.

The chain recombines TRBV5-1 with TRBJ1-1; D is perhaps TRBD1 (6 bases). Germline assignment: CDR1 SGHRS and CDR2 YFSETQ. V dropped 4 bases and J dropped 0 bases, with 16 bases sitting between them. The CDR3 length is 16 residues. CDR3 nucleotide sequence: TGCGCCAGCAGCGGGGGGGGCGGGTTCATGAACACTGAAGCTTTCTTT. This translates into CASSGGGGFMNTEAFF.

This clone was seen a few times. This chain links TRBV6-1 with TRBJ1-5; 9 bases fit TRBD1. J was trimmed by 1 base and V by 2 bases; bases with no gene match: 6. The CDR3 has 17 residues. Germline V gene data show CDR1 as MNHNS and CDR2 as SASEGT. The CDR3 region is CASSETGQGHSNQPQHF. The CDR3 coding sequence is TGTGCCAGCAGTGAAACGGGACAGGGCCACAGCAATCAGCCCCAGCATTTT.

This rearrangement joins TRBV5-1 to TRBJ2-1; TRBD2 agrees at 13 bases. CDR3 length equals 17 residues. Per germline, CDR1 SGHRS and CDR2 YFSETQ. V dropped 1 base and J dropped 6; count of bases not matched to a gene: 7. CDR3: CASSLLRTSGRGNEQFF. In DNA, the CDR3 is TGCGCCAGCAGCTTGCTTCGGACTAGCGGGAGAGGCAATGAGCAGTTCTTC.

The chain links TRBV7-8 to TRBJ2-7; TRBD2 matches 8 bases. This CDR3 spans 19 amino acids. Germline V gene data show CDR1 as SGHVS and CDR2 as FQNEAQ. The V segment lost 2 bases and the J segment 0 bases; nucleotides outside the gene matches: 15. The CDR3 region has the DNA TGTGCCAGCAGCTTATTCGAATGGGGTAGCGGGACCAGCTCCTACGAGCAGTACTTC. The encoded protein is CASSLFEWGSGTSSYEQYF. Based on the CDR3 plus reference TRBV7-8 and TRBJ2-7, the full variable domain is GAGVSQSPRYKVAKRGQDVALRCDPISGHVSLFWYQQALGQGPEFLTYFQNEAQLDKSGLPSDRFFAERPEGSVSTLKIQRTQQEDSAVYLCASSLFEWGSGTSSYEQYFGPGTRLTVT.

V gene TRBV5-1 combines with J gene TRBJ2-3; D is undetermined. This CDR3 has 14 residues. The V end lost 0 bases, the J end lost 8 bases, and 13 bases lay between the germline ends. Germline values: CDR1 SGHRS, CDR2 YFSETQ. DNA for the CDR3: TGCGCCAGCAGCTTGGAACCTAGTCTAGGTACGCAGTATTTT. As protein: CASSLEPSLGTQYF.

The chain is built from TRBV28 and TRBJ2-1; D might be TRBD2 (6 bases). V lost 11 bases and J lost 6, with 17 bases in between. The CDR3 is 13 residues long. Per the germline V gene, CDR1 is MDHEN and CDR2 is SYDVKM. The CDR3 here is CAFSGTGGNEQFF. DNA for the CDR3: TGTGCCTTCTCCGGGACCGGGGGCAATGAGCAGTTCTTC.

The chain has TRBV7-7 and TRBJ2-3; D is undetermined. Germline values: CDR1 SSHAT, CDR2 FNYEAQ (reference sequence). The CDR3 totals 13 residues. V lost 2 bases, J lost 1 base, and 4 bases lay in between. In DNA form, the CDR3 reads TGTGCCAGCAGCTTATTAGGCACAGATACGCAGTATTTT. Translating it yields CASSLLGTDTQYF. The whole variable domain, remainder taken from reference TRBV7-7 and TRBJ2-3, is GAGVSQSPRYKVTKRGQDVTLRCDPISSHATLYWYQQALGQGPEFLTYFNYEAQPDKSGLPSDRFSAERPEGSISTLTIQRTEQRDSAMYRCASSLLGTDTQYFGPGTRLTVL.

This clone was recorded once. J is TRBJ2-3 and V is TRBV27, with D perhaps matching TRBD2 (6 bases). The CDR3 has 17 amino acids. V was shortened by 5 bases and J by 2 bases, with 20 bases between the two germline ends. Germline V gives CDR1 MNHEY, CDR2 SMNVEV (reference sequence). CDR3: CASSRGGATIDTDTQYF. The CDR3 DNA follows: TGTGCCAGCAGTCGCGGCGGGGCCACTATAGACACAGATACGCAGTATTTT.

This clone was recorded only once. This sequence joins TRBV30 and TRBJ1-1, with D possibly TRBD1 on 6 matching bases. Germline V lookup: CDR1 GTSNPN, CDR2 SVGIG (reference sequence). The CDR3 totals 13 residues. The V end was cut by 2 bases, the J end by 2 bases, with 9 bases between. The CDR3 spells CAWSPGGNTEAFF. The CDR3 nucleotides read TGTGCCTGGAGTCCGGGGGGCAACACTGAAGCTTTCTTT.

The V gene is TRBV6-5, the J gene TRBJ2-5, with TRBD2 matching 7 bases. Unmatched junction bases numbered 15, after V lost 7 bases and J lost 7 bases. Per the germline V gene, CDR1 is MNHEY and CDR2 is SVGAGI. This CDR3 has 15 residues. Here the CDR3 DNA reads TGTGCCAGCACCACGGTGAGGGAGGGCCCGTGGACCCAGTACTTC. Translated: CASTTVREGPWTQYF.

The chain links TRBV5-4 to TRBJ2-5, with 8 bases identical to TRBD1. Germline V gives CDR1 SGHNT, CDR2 YYREEE (reference sequence). The length of the CDR3 is 14 residues. Trimming cost V 2 bases and J 2 bases; bases outside gene matches: 2. The CDR3 protein is CASSFRDRQETQYF. The CDR3 region has the DNA TGTGCCAGCAGCTTCCGGGACAGGCAAGAGACCCAGTACTTC.

The gene calls are TRBV2 and TRBJ2-1; 10 bases align to TRBD2. The V and J ends lost 7 bases and 8 bases, in that order; junction bases with no gene match: 11. Per the germline V gene, CDR1 is SNHLY and CDR2 is FYNNEI. The CDR3 totals 15 residues. CDR3 DNA: TGTGCCAGCATTCCGCCCAGCGGGAGGGGGTATGAGCAGTTCTTC. It specifies CASIPPSGRGYEQFF. The full variable domain, with the rest looked up from reference TRBV2 and TRBJ2-1, is EPEVTQTPSHQVTQMGQEVILRCVPISNHLYFYWYRQILGQKVEFLVSFYNNEISEKSEIFDDQFSVERPDGSNFTLKIRSTKLEDSAMYFCASIPPSGRGYEQFFGPGTRLTVL.

V usage is TRBV28 and J usage is TRBJ2-7; 10 positions match TRBD2. Germline CDR1 is MDHEN and CDR2 is SYDVKM. V was pared by 8 bases and J by 2 bases, with 9 bases of the junction left unmatched. The CDR3 sequence is 15 residues long. The CDR3 coding sequence is TGTGCCAGCTCCTCGTGGACTAGCGGTACCTACGAGCAGTACTTC. Its protein product is CASSSWTSGTYEQYF.

The DNA of the CDR3 is TGTGCCAGCAGTTTTTCAGGGTATGAGTTTGGGTACGAGCAGTACTTC. Translated, it gives CASSFSGYEFGYEQYF. The genes are TRBV28 and TRBJ2-7, with D perhaps matching TRBD1 (5 bases). Between the trimmed V and J ends, which lost 3 bases and 4 bases, there was a span of 19 bases. Germline V gene lookup returns CDR1 MDHEN and CDR2 SYDVKM. The length of the CDR3 is 16 residues.

The chain carries TRBV5-4 and TRBJ1-2, with 10 bases fitting TRBD1. CDR1 and CDR2 from the germline V gene are SGHNT and YYREEE (reference sequence). The CDR3 has 15 residues. The J segment lost 4 bases and the V segment lost 4 bases, leaving 7 bases of the junction unmatched. CDR3: CASSIDRGRSYGYTF. The CDR3 region has the DNA TGTGCCAGCAGCATCGACAGGGGGCGCAGCTATGGCTACACCTTC.

J is TRBJ2-3 and V is TRBV5-1; TRBD2 agrees at 14 bases. V shed 4 bases, J shed 3 bases, and the junction held 7 bases outside the gene matches. The CDR3 consists of 17 residues. Germline lookup yields CDR1 SGHRS and CDR2 YFSETQ. The CDR3 DNA reads as TGCGCCAGCAGCCGATGGACTAGCGGGAGGCAGACAGATACGCAGTATTTT. It translates to CASSRWTSGRQTDTQYF.

The gene calls are TRBV28 and TRBJ1-1; weak D call: TRBD1 (6 bases). Germline-derived CDR1 and CDR2 are MDHEN and SYDVKM. CDR3 size: 12 residues. V was clipped by 8 bases and J by 6 bases, with 13 bases between them. CDR3 amino acids: CASLIPGAEAFF. The CDR3 DNA reads as TGTGCCAGCTTAATTCCAGGGGCTGAAGCTTTCTTT.

The CDR3 reads CASRGGGGETQYF. The CDR3 DNA sequence: TGTGCCAGCAGGGGCGGGGGTGGAGAGACCCAGTACTTC. The V call is TRBV7-3, the J call TRBJ2-5; 7 bases fit TRBD2. This CDR3 has 13 amino acids. V lost 6 bases, J lost 4 bases, and 5 bases stayed unmatched. CDR1 and CDR2 from the germline V gene are SGHTA and FQGTGA.

CDR3 coding DNA: TGTGCCAGCAGCGTAGGGCACAGGGATGGCTACGAGCAGTACTTC. Its translation: CASSVGHRDGYEQYF. The chain employs TRBV9 and TRBJ2-7, with a weak D call TRBD1 (6 bases). CDR1 and CDR2 (germline): SGDLS, YYNGEE. The CDR3 runs to 15 residues. V was pared by 0 bases and J by 3 bases, with 13 bases between.

The chain employs TRBV10-3 and TRBJ2-7, with 10 bases matching TRBD1. The CDR3 has 17 amino acids. Germline loops: CDR1 ENHRY, CDR2 SYGVKD. The trim removed 0 bases at V and 5 bases at J, leaving 10 bases unmatched. CDR3 protein: CAISESKDRQGADEQYF. The CDR3 DNA reads TGTGCCATCAGTGAGTCGAAGGACCGACAGGGGGCGGACGAGCAGTACTTC.

The chain links TRBV25-1 to TRBJ2-5; 7 bases line up with TRBD2. The CDR3 totals 16 residues. The germline CDR1 and CDR2 sequences are MGHDK and SYGVNS. V shed 1 base and J 1 base; nucleotides not matched to a gene: 6. DNA of the CDR3: TGTGCCAGCAGTGAATGGGGGGGAGTGGCCCAAGAGACCCAGTACTTC. Protein: CASSEWGGVAQETQYF. Full variable domain (missing parts from reference TRBV25-1 and TRBJ2-5): EADIYQTPRYLVIGTGKKITLECSQTMGHDKMYWYQQDPGMELHLIHYSYGVNSTEKGDLSSESTVSRIRTEHFPLTLESARPSHTSQYLCASSEWGGVAQETQYFGPGTRLLVL.

This clone was observed a few times. The V call is TRBV4-1, the J call TRBJ1-5; 10 bases are a match to TRBD1. This CDR3 is built from 16 residues. Germline trimming cut 3 bases from V and 5 bases from J; bases unmatched to any gene: 7. Germline assignment: CDR1 MGHRA and CDR2 YSYEKL. CDR3 DNA: TGCGCCAGCAGCCATGCGACAGGGGGCATGTATCAGCCCCAGCATTTT. This translates into CASSHATGGMYQPQHF.